This T cell receptor beta chain was captured in a study of low-dose radiotherapy and immunotherapy resistance in tumors (dated by TCRdb to 2021 to 2024). For context, the study as a whole: In Cohort 1, 0.5 Gy per fraction was delivered every 2 weeks, and a total PTV dose of 6.5 Gy was prescribed. Patients in Cohort 2 were given 1 Gy per fraction every two weeks, for a total of 13 Gy across 26 weeks. Nivolumab and ipilimumab were both given intravenously, with nivolumab at a 240 mg flat dose every two weeks and ipilimumab at 1 mg/kg every six weeks. Cyclophosphamide 200 mg/m2 was administered intravenously every two weeks, one day before each radiation and immunotherapy administration. Starting on cycle 1 day 1, patients took 300 mg of aspirin by mouth once a day for four cycles. Trial participants were not randomized into treatment groups. Eight patients were included in the translational analysis: three from the first dose cohort and the first five from the second dose cohort.

Instrument on record: Illumina HiSeq 2500. First-strand cDNA was synthesized with Superscript III and a set of TRAV- and TRBV-specific primers, covering both TCRalpha and TCRbeta chains. TCRs were amplified for about 19 PCR cycles with Phusion, using a constant-region primer paired with the adapter attached to the V primers. The isolated mRNA was amplified using the MessageAmp II aRNA Amplification Kit, with in vitro transcription performed for about 15 hours at 37 degrees C. The Dynabeads mRNA DIRECT Purification Kit was used to isolate the mRNA for TCR sequencing. Indexed Illumina adapters were added in a second approximately 27-cycle Phusion PCR, and the resulting products were purified with AMPure XP beads. On the authors' methods: Custom Perl scripts pooled TCR sequences encoding the same protein, removed out-of-frame sequences and computed each clonotype's abundance. Any TCR sequence supported by only a single read was excluded from analysis. Among the metrics used to describe the repertoires were Shannon entropy, Gini index, clonality, richness, and the frequency of TCRs shared between repertoires. TCRdb applied fastp at Q25 and MiXCR to the public reads, then kept only in-frame beta chains. Rows with a matching CDR3 protein are joined into one entry that keeps the most common DNA and genes. It is TCRdb's table, rather than the study itself, that gives the V and J calls and clone size. The sample data list 64,000 or so distinct CDR3 sequences, and around 32% of these were observed just once. Approximately 12% of the sample is taken by the ten largest.

This clonotype was counted at least ten times. The target of this receptor is not known. No base quality information exists; no much larger clone differs at one position. Reading the label with the study, this specimen's time point is: before trial treatment. Donors were enrolled in RACIN, a single-arm phase I dose-escalation trial combining nivolumab, ipilimumab, aspirin, low-dose cyclophosphamide and low-dose radiotherapy. To be eligible, a patient needed to have an advanced solid tumor that was TIL-negative. There are 14 amino acids in the CDR3, from cysteine to phenylalanine inclusive. Only the CDR3 DNA stays, 42 bases, in frame from base 1. V is trimmed back by 4 bases and J by 5 bases, and the junction contains 5 bases that no gene match accounts for. For CDR1 and CDR2, the germline V gene lists SGHRS and YFSETQ.

The receptor was isolated from a female donor with ovarian cancer. Sequenced material: PBMCs, taken before treatment. Rearrangement joined TRBV5-1 to TRBJ2-2; 7 bases in between match TRBD1. CDR3 sequence: CASSVTGTTGELFF. In nucleotide form, the sequence is TGCGCCAGCAGCGTGACAGGGACAACCGGGGAGCTGTTTTTT.